This TCR beta chain originates from a study of OX40 agonist ivuxolimab in advanced cancers. Whole-study findings and limits: Clonal expansion by week 6 occurred in CD4+ and CD8+ blood T cells (at 0.1 to 3.0 mg/kg).

Using immunoSEQ multiplex PCR, the repertoire was profiled, and TCRdb retains in-frame clones only, with some absent. Of over 65,000 clones in the sample, more than 65% were seen once. Patients were ruled out by autoimmune disease history or systemic immunosuppression. About this clone: The antigen is undetermined.

This receptor was identified in an adult with an advanced solid tumor such as melanoma, head and neck, liver or kidney cancer. The sample was CD4+ or CD8+ T cells sorted from blood, taken in a trial of the OX40 agonist ivuxolimab.

CDR3 sequence: CASSHQGHYNEQFF. The CDR3 nucleotides read TGCGCCAGCAGCCATCAGGGGCATTACAATGAGCAGTTCTTC. The chain has TRBV4-3 and TRBJ2-1; D is perhaps TRBD1 (6 bases). The CDR3 extends over 14 amino acids. Germline V lookup: CDR1 LGHNA, CDR2 YSLEER. The V and J ends lost 3 bases and 4 bases respectively, with 10 bases between them.